A single T cell receptor beta chain is shown here with its context. Its antigen remains undetermined. No qualities accompany the bases; no much larger clone lies one base away. The CDR3 regions of human TCRbeta chains were subjected to immunosequencing. The authors processed their data as follows. TCRs in the repertoires were matched against a reference library of SARS-CoV-2-specific TCRs that had been generated with the MIRA antigen-specificity platform. Breadth meant the fraction of unique TCRs that were SARS-CoV-2-associated, whereas depth meant the fraction of total T cells that were SARS-CoV-2-associated. Using the MIRA data, each spike-specific TCR was assigned both to the spike region to which the TCR was reactive and to a CD4 or CD8 class. Log10-transformed breadth and depth values were compared by one-way ANOVA with Sidak's multiple comparisons tests. The clones in this table, taken by TCRdb from immuneACCESS, are in-frame only. Not every clone is retained; where verified, under half of the shortfall comes from an unresolved V gene, and the cause of the rest is unknown. That table supplies the V and J calls and clone size; D and trimming were determined from the DNA. This sample lists over 140,000 clones; roughly 90% were detected once. 5% of the sample is in the top ten clones.

The label giving this sample's time point can be read as: baseline before first vaccination. Samples from vaccinated people were obtained from the UK trials COV001 and COV002, which included a single-blind randomized controlled phase 2/3 trial of AZD1222 (ChAdOx1 nCoV-19) in healthy adults. For TCRbeta chain sequencing, PBMC samples from trial participants were taken at day 0 and at day 28 after the second dose. The record originates from a study of T cell responses to AZD1222 COVID-19 vaccine (dated by TCRdb to 2020 to 2022). Some background on the complete study: AZD1222 recipients with second doses at about 4 weeks or about 12 weeks were pooled, because spike-specific TCR depth and breadth did not differ between schedules. TCR sequencing covered more than 230 trial participants: 207 given two doses of AZD1222 and 26 given two doses of MenACWY control vaccine. Enrollment into the trials was organized by age into subgroups of 18-55, 56-69 and 70-plus years, and those subgroups contained roughly 150, 30 and 60 TCR-sequenced participants, respectively. Points the paper makes about the study in general: Because no samples from the day 14 peak response were available, repertoires could be characterized only after the peak T cell response. Most participants were white British and females outnumbered males, and the authors suggested that clonal diversity may have been underestimated. Only 5 to 7 AZD1222 recipients were SARS-CoV-2 seropositive at baseline, limiting conclusions about previously exposed vaccinees. The vaccine-associated CD4 TCRs covered the entire spike protein, and the dominant responses fell in regions 160-218 and 743-854. In the small 56-69-year group, the increase in depth fell short of significance, most likely because of low power. Spike-specific TCR breadth and depth rose significantly after two AZD1222 doses compared with day 0 and with MenACWY recipients. Reportedly, almost half of the unique spike-specific TCRs recognized epitopes lying outside the regions that are mutated in the B.1.351 and B.1.1.7 variants.

The receptor comes from an adult in good health. Sequencing used peripheral blood, obtained on day 0 of AZD1222 vaccination.

The CDR3 is CASSSLDRTNEKLFF. The base sequence is TGTGCCAGCAGTTCCCTGGACAGGACTAATGAAAAACTGTTTTTT. The V and J genes are TRBV28 and TRBJ1-4, with 7 central nucleotides matching TRBD1. The germline V and J ends show losses of 4 bases and 2 bases respectively, and no gene match explains 4 bases of the junction. The germline V gene yields MDHEN for CDR1 and SYDVKM for CDR2. Inclusive of the bounding cysteine and phenylalanine, the CDR3 is 15 residues long. Just the 45-base CDR3 DNA is kept, in frame starting at base 1.